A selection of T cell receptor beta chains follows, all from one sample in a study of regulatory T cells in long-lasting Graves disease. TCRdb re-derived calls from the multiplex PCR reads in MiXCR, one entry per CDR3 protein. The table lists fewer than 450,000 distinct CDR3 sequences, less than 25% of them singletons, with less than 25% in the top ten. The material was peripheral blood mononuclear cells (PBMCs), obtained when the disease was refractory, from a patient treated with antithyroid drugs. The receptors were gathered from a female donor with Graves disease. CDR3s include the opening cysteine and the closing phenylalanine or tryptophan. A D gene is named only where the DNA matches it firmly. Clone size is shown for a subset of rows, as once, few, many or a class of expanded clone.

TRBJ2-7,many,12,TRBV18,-,CASSRDSDEQYF,TGTGCCAGCTCACGAGACAGTGACGAGCAGTACTTC
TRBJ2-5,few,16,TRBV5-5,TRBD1,CASSPRTGITRETQYF,TGTGCCAGCAGCCCCCGGACAGGGATTACACGAGAGACCCAGTACTTC
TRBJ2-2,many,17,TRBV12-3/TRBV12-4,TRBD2,CASSKAGAVRYTGELFF,TGTGCCAGCAGCAAAGCGGGAGCGGTACGATACACCGGGGAGCTGTTTTTT
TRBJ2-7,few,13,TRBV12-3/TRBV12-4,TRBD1,CASKTGLGAEQYF,TGTGCCAGCAAGACAGGGTTAGGAGCCGAGCAGTACTTC
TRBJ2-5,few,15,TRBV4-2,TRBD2,CASSQGTGGEETQYF,TGTGCCAGCAGCCAAGGGACGGGAGGGGAAGAGACCCAGTACTTC
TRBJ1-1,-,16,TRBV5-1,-,CASSLEGGGLSTEAFF,TGCGCCAGCAGCTTGGAAGGGGGAGGGTTGAGCACTGAAGCTTTCTTT
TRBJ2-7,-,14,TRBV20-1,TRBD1,CSAKTGTGLYEQYF,TGCAGTGCTAAAACCGGGACAGGGCTGTACGAGCAGTACTTC
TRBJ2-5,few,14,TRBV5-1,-,CASSLMSSEETQYF,TGCGCCAGCAGCTTGATGTCTAGCGAAGAGACCCAGTACTTC
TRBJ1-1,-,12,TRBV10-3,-,CAIAGGGLKAFF,TGTGCCATCGCAGGAGGGGGGCTGAAAGCTTTCTTT
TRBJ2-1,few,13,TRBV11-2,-,CASTKQGGNEQFF,TGTGCCAGCACAAAACAGGGTGGCAATGAGCAGTTCTTC
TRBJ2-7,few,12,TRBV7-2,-,CASSNAVYEQYF,TGTGCCAGCAGCAACGCGGTTTACGAGCAGTACTTC
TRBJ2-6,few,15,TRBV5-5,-,CASSWTVSGANVLTF,TGTGCCAGCAGTTGGACGGTCTCTGGGGCCAACGTCCTGACTTTC
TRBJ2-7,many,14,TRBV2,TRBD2,CASSETATSTKQYF,TGTGCCAGCAGTGAAACGGCGACTAGCACTAAGCAGTACTTC
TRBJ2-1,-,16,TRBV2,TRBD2,CASSERSGRMNNEQFF,TGTGCCAGCAGTGAAAGGAGCGGGAGGATGAACAATGAGCAGTTCTTC
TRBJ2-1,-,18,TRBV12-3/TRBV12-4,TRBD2,CASSSRLGLAAPYNEQFF,TGTGCCAGCAGTTCCAGGCTGGGTCTAGCGGCTCCCTACAATGAGCAGTTCTTC
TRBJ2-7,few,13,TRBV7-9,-,CASRARSAYEQYF,TGTGCCAGCAGAGCTCGTTCCGCCTACGAGCAGTACTTC
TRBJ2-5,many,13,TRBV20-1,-,CSALRAGGETQYF,TGCAGTGCCCTTAGGGCAGGAGGGGAGACCCAGTACTTC
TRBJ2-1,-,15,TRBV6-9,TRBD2,CASSFSGTSLNEQFF,TGTGCCAGCAGTTTCTCCGGGACTAGCTTGAATGAGCAGTTCTTC
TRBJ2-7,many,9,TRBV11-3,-,CASLARENF,TGTGCCAGCTTAGCGAGGGAGAACTTC
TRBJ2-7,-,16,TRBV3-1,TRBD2,CASSRPGLAGVPEQYF,TGTGCCAGCAGCCGACCGGGACTAGCGGGAGTCCCCGAGCAGTACTTC
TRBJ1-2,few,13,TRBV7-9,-,CASSSGTPNGYTF,TGTGCCAGCAGCTCAGGGACCCCCAATGGCTACACCTTC
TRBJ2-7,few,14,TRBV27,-,CASSGQTGTYEQYF,TGTGCCAGCAGTGGCCAGACAGGAACCTACGAGCAGTACTTC
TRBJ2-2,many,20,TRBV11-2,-,CASSSHISTRDWSNTGELFF,TGTGCCAGCAGCTCGCATATTAGTACCCGGGACTGGTCGAACACCGGGGAGCTGTTTTTT
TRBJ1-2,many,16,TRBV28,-,CASRVSGGTANYGYTF,TGTGCCAGCAGAGTCAGCGGGGGTACAGCTAACTATGGCTACACCTTC
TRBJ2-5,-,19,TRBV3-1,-,CASSQGHKSQLRVLETQYF,TGTGCCAGCAGCCAAGGCCATAAAAGTCAATTGAGGGTTTTGGAGACCCAGTACTTC
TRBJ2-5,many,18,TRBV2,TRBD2,CASSDGGSSGRWQETQYF,TGTGCCAGCAGTGACGGCGGGTCTAGCGGGAGGTGGCAAGAGACCCAGTACTTC
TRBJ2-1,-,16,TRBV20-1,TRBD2,CSARDASGRSYSEQFF,TGCAGTGCTAGAGATGCTAGCGGGAGATCGTACAGTGAGCAGTTCTTC
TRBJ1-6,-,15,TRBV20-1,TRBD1,CSAISETGGGSPLHF,TGCAGTGCTATTTCGGAGACAGGGGGCGGTTCACCCCTCCACTTT
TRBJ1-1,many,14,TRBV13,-,CASSLWGAFGEAFF,TGTGCCAGCAGCTTATGGGGCGCCTTCGGTGAAGCTTTCTTT
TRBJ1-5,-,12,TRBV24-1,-,CATSDYNQPQHF,TGTGCCACCAGTGATTACAATCAGCCCCAGCATTTT
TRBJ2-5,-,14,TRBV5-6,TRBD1,CASSYGTGSRTQYF,TGTGCCAGCAGCTACGGGACAGGGAGTCGGACCCAGTACTTC
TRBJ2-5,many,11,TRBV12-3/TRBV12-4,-,CASSFLETQYF,TGTGCCAGCAGCTTTTTAGAGACCCAGTACTTC
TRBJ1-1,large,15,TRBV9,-,CASSSRTAMNTEAFF,TGTGCCAGCAGTTCAAGGACAGCGATGAACACTGAAGCTTTCTTT
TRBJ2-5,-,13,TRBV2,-,CASSERIQEAQYF,TGTGCCAGCAGTGAGCGGATCCAAGAGGCCCAGTACTTC
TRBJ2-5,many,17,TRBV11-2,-,CASSLEGRGAIQETQYF,TGTGCCAGCAGCTTAGAGGGGAGAGGGGCGATCCAAGAGACCCAGTACTTC
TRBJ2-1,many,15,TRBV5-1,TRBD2,CASSLVWEGGDEQFF,TGCGCCAGCAGCTTGGTGTGGGAGGGCGGGGATGAGCAGTTCTTC
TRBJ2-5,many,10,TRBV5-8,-,CASSLETQYF,TGTGCCAGCAGCTTGGAGACCCAGTACTTC
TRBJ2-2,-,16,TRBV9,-,CASSVAPAERTGELFF,TGTGCCAGCAGCGTAGCTCCAGCAGAGCGCACCGGGGAGCTGTTTTTT
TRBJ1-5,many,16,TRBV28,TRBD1,CASSGTGLLGNQPQHF,TGTGCCAGCTCCGGGACAGGGTTATTAGGGAATCAGCCCCAGCATTTT
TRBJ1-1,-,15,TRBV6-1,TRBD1,CASSRTGTGFTEAFF,TGTGCCAGCAGTCGGACCGGGACAGGGTTTACTGAAGCTTTCTTT
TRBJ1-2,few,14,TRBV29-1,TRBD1,CSVGGQGAFLGYTF,TGCAGCGTCGGCGGACAGGGGGCTTTTCTTGGCTACACCTTC
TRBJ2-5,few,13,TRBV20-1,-,CSARPDGRETQYF,TGCAGTGCTAGGCCAGATGGGAGGGAGACCCAGTACTTC
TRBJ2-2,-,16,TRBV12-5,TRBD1,CASGSTGTGGPGELFF,TGTGCTAGTGGTTCAACCGGGACAGGGGGCCCCGGGGAGCTGTTTTTT
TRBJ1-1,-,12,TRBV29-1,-,CSVVTDNTEAFF,TGCAGCGTTGTGACCGATAACACTGAAGCTTTCTTT
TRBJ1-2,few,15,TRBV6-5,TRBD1,CASSYGQGATMPYTF,TGTGCCAGCAGTTACGGGCAGGGGGCCACTATGCCCTACACCTTC
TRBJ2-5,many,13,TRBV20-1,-,CSASMSGMETQYF,TGCAGTGCTAGTATGTCGGGAATGGAGACCCAGTACTTC